This T cell receptor (beta chain) was profiled in a study of T-cell reconstitution after alpha-beta-depleted transplantation in children. This clonotype was observed a few times. A library of TCRbeta sequences, prepared with unique molecular identifiers, was generated. Using its own MiXCR run on the PCR reads, TCRdb lists one record per CDR3 protein. The table records some 520,000 distinct CDR3 sequences, around a third of them present only once. The CDR3 extends over 15 amino acids. In germline, CDR1 is LGHNA, CDR2 YSLEER. Trimming pared 1 base from V and 3 bases from J, leaving 10 bases between. Sequencing was performed on PBMCs from the stem cell graft donor, taken from the stem cell graft. The clonotype originates from a human donor who donated a stem cell graft to a child with aplastic anemia. The chain uses TRBV4-3 and TRBJ2-4; D gene ambiguous. This chain's CDR3 is CASSQGVDFKNIQYF. The DNA for the CDR3 is TGCGCCAGCAGCCAAGGTGTAGACTTCAAAAACATTCAGTACTTC.